This is a list of T cell receptor beta chains from one sample in a study of control samples from healthy donors and cancer patients. The table came from immunoSEQ multiplex PCR; TCRdb's copy has only in-frame clones and leaves some out. Of around 170,000 clones listed, roughly 89% are singletons. Sequencing input: blood. The receptors were sampled from a woman between 50 and 59 years old in good health. The CDR3 runs from the conserved cysteine through the conserved F or W. The order of the fields is clone size, D gene, J gene, V gene, CDR3 DNA, CDR3 protein. The D gene is left open where the match is weak. Clone size is not always given. Where it is, it says once, few, many or a class for expanded clones.

NA TRBD1 TRBJ1-2 TRBV12-3/TRBV12-4 TGTGCCAGCAGTTTGACAGGGAGGAGTGGCTACACCTTC CASSLTGRSGYTF
NA TRBD1 TRBJ1-4 TRBV7-6 TGTGCCAGCAGCTTAGCTCCAGGGGGGACTAATGAAAAACTGTTTTTT CASSLAPGGTNEKLFF
once NA TRBJ1-1 TRBV7-2 TGTGCCAGCAGTAAGGGTCCTGGGAGGGGAGGTGTCACTGAAGCTTTCTTT CASSKGPGRGGVTEAFF
NA NA TRBJ2-5 TRBV19 TGTGCCAGTAGACAGATTCCTCAAGAGACCCAGTACTTC CASRQIPQETQYF
NA NA TRBJ2-6 TRBV6-4 TGTGCCAGCCCAGAAGAAGGTGTAAAAAAGTCCTTTGGGGCCAACGTCCTGACTTTC CASPEEGVKKSFGANVLTF
NA NA TRBJ1-4 TRBV28 TGTGCCAGCAGTCCCCCGGTTGGGACCGAAAAACTGTTTTTT CASSPPVGTEKLFF
NA TRBD1 TRBJ1-4 TRBV7-9 TGTGCCAGCAGCAATCCGCCTGGGGGACAGGACGAAAAACTGTTTTTT CASSNPPGGQDEKLFF
NA TRBD1 TRBJ1-1 TRBV28 TGTGCCAGCAGTTCTGGACAGGGGAACACTGAAGCTTTCTTT CASSSGQGNTEAFF
NA NA TRBJ1-2 TRBV28 TGTGCCAGCTCGGGGGGGATCTATGGCTACACCTTC CASSGGIYGYTF
NA TRBD2 TRBJ2-7 TRBV19 TGTGCCAGTAGTATGCCGGGACTAGGGATCTACGAGCAGTACTTC CASSMPGLGIYEQYF
NA TRBD2 TRBJ2-1 TRBV7-3 TGTGCCAGCAGCCCTAGCGGGCTCAGCTCCTACAATGAGCAGTTCTTC CASSPSGLSSYNEQFF
NA NA TRBJ1-3 TRBV3-1/TRBV3-2 TGTGCCAGCAGCCAAGCGGGAAGGGCTGGAAACACCATATATTTT CASSQAGRAGNTIYF
NA NA TRBJ2-5 TRBV7-9 TGTGCCAGCAGTTCGGACTTCCAAGAGACCCAGTACTTC CASSSDFQETQYF
NA TRBD2 TRBJ2-1 TRBV6-6 TGTGCCACCGGGACTAGCGGGATTCAACAGTTCTTC CATGTSGIQQFF
once TRBD1 TRBJ1-5 TRBV6-2/TRBV6-3 TGTGCCAGCAGTTCCTTTTCGACGGGACAGTATAGCAATCAGCCCCAGCATTTT CASSSFSTGQYSNQPQHF
few TRBD1 TRBJ1-1 TRBV12-5 TGTGCTAGTGGTTTGGGGATCGGGACAGGCACTGAAGCTTTCTTT CASGLGIGTGTEAFF
NA NA TRBJ2-7 TRBV3-1/TRBV3-2 TGTGCCAGCAGCCCCGGGGCGGGCTACGAGCAGTACTTC CASSPGAGYEQYF
NA NA TRBJ1-5 TRBV6-2/TRBV6-3 TGTGCCAGCAGTTACGTGGGGTGGGATCAGCCCCAGCATTTT CASSYVGWDQPQHF
NA NA TRBJ2-5 TRBV7-2 TGTGCCAGCAGCTTAACGGCGGGAGAGACCCAGTACTTC CASSLTAGETQYF
NA TRBD2 TRBJ2-3 TRBV5-1 TGCGCCAGCAGCTCGGGGACTAGCGGGGGAATCACGCAGTATTTT CASSSGTSGGITQYF
NA NA TRBJ1-4 TRBV3-1/TRBV3-2 TGTGCCAGCAGCCAAGACAGGGACGGGGTTAATGAAAAACTGTTTTTT CASSQDRDGVNEKLFF
NA NA TRBJ2-1 TRBV29-1 TGCAGCGTTGAAGTCATTTGGGGGAGCGATGAGCAGTTCTTC CSVEVIWGSDEQFF